This TCR beta chain was sequenced during a study of long-term antiretroviral therapy in people with HIV. Study observations and caveats: Diversity remained lower than transplant donor controls, even though it increased after ART.

Survey-level resolution applied to immunoSEQ assay v3.0. Some clones are missing from TCRdb's copy, which holds only in-frame ones; the method was immunoSEQ multiplex PCR. The sample gives 25,000 to 35,000 clones, approximately 80% of which show up once; approximately 10% is in the top ten. Participants living with HIV all received treatment in the United States. The CDR3 extends over 17 amino acids. CDR1 and CDR2 from the germline V gene are KGHSH and LQKENI. The V and J ends lost 3 bases and 7 bases respectively, with 21 bases between them. On this clone itself: Its matching antigen is unknown.

The sequencing used unsorted PBMCs, collected approximately 2.9 years after starting antiretroviral therapy. The sequence was obtained from a man aged 25-45 years with HIV. The genes are TRBV18 and TRBJ1-4; perhaps TRBD1 as D (6 bases). CDR3 in amino acids: CASSPLDRPVSGEKLFF. In DNA, the CDR3 is TGTGCCAGCTCACCTCTCGACAGGCCTGTCTCGGGTGAAAAACTGTTTTTT.